Listed below are T cell receptor beta chains from one sample, sequenced in a study of STAT5B mutations in CD4+ large granular lymphocyte leukemia. Method: immunoSEQ multiplex PCR; TCRdb's copy keeps in-frame clones and lacks some. The sample has 30,000 to 40,000 clones, roughly 88% seen once. Sequencing input: CD4+ T cells from blood buffy coats. These receptors originate from a human donor in good health. Each CDR3 is given with its conserved first and last residue. A D gene is named only where the DNA matches it firmly. The listing skips clone size in some rows; elsewhere it reads once, few, many or a size class.

>.|TRBV19|TRBJ1-1|TRBD1
CASSMAPLQGRTEAFF
TGTGCCAGTAGTATGGCCCCTCTACAGGGGCGGACTGAAGCTTTCTTT
>.|TRBV7-2|TRBJ1-1|.
CASSLGGRFNTEAFF
TGTGCCAGCAGCTTAGGGGGACGGTTCAACACTGAAGCTTTCTTT
>once|TRBV6-5|TRBJ1-2|.
CASLGLRLYGYTF
TGTGCCAGTCTGGGACTTAGACTGTATGGCTACACCTTC
>.|TRBV4-3|TRBJ2-2|.
CASSQDPQGWGTGELFF
TGCGCCAGCAGCCAAGATCCGCAGGGCTGGGGCACCGGGGAGCTGTTTTTT
>.|TRBV27|TRBJ2-2|TRBD2
CASRGGVVAGELFF
TGTGCCAGCAGGGGGGGGGTGGTAGCCGGGGAGCTGTTTTTT
>.|TRBV11-3|TRBJ2-7|.
CASSEGGVGYEQYF
TGTGCCAGCAGCGAGGGGGGAGTCGGCTACGAGCAGTACTTC
>.|TRBV29-1|TRBJ2-5|.
CSAGGGETQYF
TGCAGCGCCGGGGGCGGAGAGACCCAGTACTTC
>.|TRBV7-2|TRBJ1-2|.
CASSYQRETADYTF
TGTGCCAGCAGCTATCAGAGGGAGACAGCTGACTACACCTTC
>.|TRBV2|TRBJ1-3|.
CASTPPGSSGNTIYF
TGTGCCAGCACCCCCCCGGGGAGCTCTGGAAACACCATATATTTT
>.|TRBV4-3|TRBJ2-2|TRBD1
CASSQDVWTGNTGELFF
TGCGCCAGCAGCCAAGATGTTTGGACAGGAAACACCGGGGAGCTGTTTTTT
>.|TRBV10-3|TRBJ1-2|.
CAISESGRNYGYTF
TGTGCCATCAGTGAGTCCGGAAGGAACTATGGCTACACCTTC
>.|TRBV4-2|TRBJ2-5|TRBD2
CASKRIEGGGETQYF
TGTGCCAGCAAAAGGATTGAAGGCGGGGGAGAGACCCAGTACTTC
>.|TRBV7-7|TRBJ2-3|.
CASSKRALGDTQYF
TGTGCTAGCAGCAAAAGAGCTCTAGGGGATACGCAGTATTTT
>once|TRBV19|TRBJ1-2|.
CASSFGLLRVYSDGYTF
TGTGCCAGTAGCTTCGGCCTTTTAAGGGTTTATTCCGATGGCTACACCTTC
>.|TRBV7-2|TRBJ2-7|.
CASRSSFRVVEQYF
TGTGCCAGCAGATCAAGTTTCAGGGTAGTCGAGCAGTACTTC
>.|TRBV7-3|TRBJ2-1|TRBD2
CASSLNRFSGVDNEQFF
TGTGCCAGCAGCTTAAACCGCTTTAGCGGGGTAGACAATGAGCAGTTCTTC
>once|TRBV27|TRBJ1-1|.
CASSYRGSTEAFF
TGTGCCAGCAGTTATCGGGGAAGCACTGAAGCTTTCTTT
>few|TRBV18|TRBJ1-1|TRBD1
CASSPSGQGKDTEAFF
TGTGCCAGCTCACCGAGCGGACAGGGTAAAGACACTGAAGCTTTCTTT
>.|TRBV6-5|TRBJ2-6|.
CASSYRTSGANVLTF
TGTGCCAGCAGTTACAGGACCTCTGGGGCCAACGTCCTGACTTTC
>.|TRBV6-5|TRBJ2-1|.
CASSYSSWRQMNEQFF
TGTGCCAGCAGTTACTCCTCCTGGAGGCAGATGAATGAGCAGTTCTTC
>.|TRBV11-2|TRBJ1-2|.
CASRSIGYGYTF
TGTGCCAGCCGCTCGATTGGGTATGGCTACACCTTC
>.|TRBV27|TRBJ1-5|.
CASSTKPGHNQPQHF
TGTGCCAGCAGTACGAAACCGGGACATAATCAGCCCCAGCATTTT
>few|TRBV10-2|TRBJ2-4|TRBD2
CASGREENIQYF
TGCGCCAGCGGTCGGGAGGAAAACATTCAGTACTTC
>.|TRBV2|TRBJ2-3|.
CASRPQYTQYF
TGTGCCAGCAGGCCGCAGTATACGCAGTATTTT
>.|TRBV28|TRBJ2-7|.
CASRGGPRYEQYF
TGTGCCAGCCGGGGCGGCCCCCGCTACGAGCAGTACTTC
>.|TRBV7-2|TRBJ1-1|.
CASSLLAGNTEAFF
TGTGCCAGCAGCTTATTGGCAGGGAACACTGAAGCTTTCTTT
>.|TRBV4-2|TRBJ2-5|.
CASSQDRGRGAETQYF
TGTGCCAGCAGCCAAGATAGGGGGAGGGGCGCGGAGACCCAGTACTTC
>.|TRBV9|TRBJ2-1|TRBD1
CASSGFRDRVINEQFF
TGTGCCAGCAGCGGGTTCCGGGACAGGGTGATCAATGAGCAGTTCTTC
>.|TRBV7-7|TRBJ2-1|.
CASSLEAKNYNEQFF
TGTGCTAGCAGCTTGGAGGCAAAGAATTACAATGAGCAGTTCTTC
>.|TRBV6-6|TRBJ1-2|.
CASRPQRNYGYTF
TGTGCCAGCAGACCACAGCGTAACTATGGCTACACCTTC
>.|TRBV18|TRBJ2-7|TRBD1
CASRGGTGSYEQYF
TGTGCCAGCCGAGGTGGGACAGGGTCTTACGAGCAGTACTTC
>few|TRBV11-2|TRBJ2-1|.
CASSLRGNNEQFF
TGTGCCAGCAGCTTAAGGGGAAACAATGAGCAGTTCTTC
>.|TRBV11-3|TRBJ2-5|.
CASSLGVVGVLAQETQYF
TGTGCCAGCAGCTTAGGGGTTGTGGGAGTACTCGCACAAGAGACCCAGTACTTC
>.|TRBV25-1|TRBJ2-1|TRBD2
CASSGTSRYNEQFF
TGTGCCAGCAGCGGGACTAGCCGTTACAATGAGCAGTTCTTC
>.|TRBV5-1|TRBJ2-3|TRBD1
CASSLAGTGGPDTQYF
TGCGCCAGCAGCTTGGCCGGGACAGGGGGCCCAGATACGCAGTATTTT
>.|TRBV10-3|TRBJ1-2|.
CAISESRTNYGYTF
TGTGCCATCAGTGAGTCCCGGACTAACTATGGCTACACCTTC
>.|TRBV30|TRBJ2-1|.
CAWSVDGHNEQFF
TGTGCCTGGAGTGTAGACGGTCACAATGAGCAGTTCTTC
>.|TRBV10-3|TRBJ2-2|.
CAISESTGPDTGELFF
TGTGCCATCAGTGAGTCGACTGGGCCGGACACCGGGGAGCTGTTTTTT
>.|TRBV6-4|TRBJ1-2|TRBD1
CASSDVGQGASGYTF
TGTGCCAGCAGTGACGTAGGACAGGGGGCAAGTGGCTACACCTTC
>few|TRBV5-6|TRBJ2-2|.
CASSVNILANTGELFF
TGTGCCAGCAGCGTGAACATACTCGCGAACACCGGGGAGCTGTTTTTT
>.|TRBV7-2|TRBJ2-4|.
CASSLGRAKNIQYF
TGTGCCAGCAGCTTAGGGCGGGCCAAAAACATTCAGTACTTC
>.|TRBV11-2|TRBJ2-7|.
CASRPFEGGSYEQYF
TGTGCCAGCAGGCCCTTTGAAGGGGGTTCCTACGAGCAGTACTTC
>once|TRBV7-6|TRBJ1-1|.
CASSSQGGTEAFF
TGTGCCAGCAGCTCTCAGGGTGGCACTGAAGCTTTCTTT
>.|TRBV7-9|TRBJ2-3|TRBD2
CASSLVGGGPIGDTQYF
TGTGCCAGCAGCTTAGTTGGGGGGGGACCAATCGGGGATACGCAGTATTTT
>.|TRBV11-2|TRBJ2-6|TRBD1
CASRLAWDSHNGANVLTF
TGTGCCAGCAGGCTAGCCTGGGACAGTCACAATGGGGCCAACGTCCTGACTTTC
>.|TRBV6-5|TRBJ2-7|.
CASSYSRRGDEQYF
TGTGCCAGCAGTTACTCGAGGCGGGGCGACGAGCAGTACTTC
>.|TRBV30|TRBJ1-4|.
CAWSAGANEKLFF
TGTGCCTGGAGTGCAGGGGCTAATGAAAAACTGTTTTTT
>.|TRBV19|TRBJ1-5|TRBD1
CASSLGQTGNQPQHF
TGTGCCAGTAGCTTGGGACAGACAGGCAATCAGCCCCAGCATTTT
>.|TRBV9|TRBJ1-2|TRBD1
CASSSTGQSYGYTF
TGTGCCAGCAGCTCAACGGGACAGTCCTATGGCTACACCTTC
>.|TRBV5-1|TRBJ2-1|.
CASTRGSAYDEQFF
TGCGCCAGCACCAGAGGTAGCGCTTACGATGAGCAGTTCTTC
>.|TRBV4-1|TRBJ2-6|.
CASSQAETSLSGANVLTF
TGCGCCAGCAGCCAAGCCGAGACCTCCCTCTCTGGGGCCAACGTCCTGACTTTC
>.|TRBV5-6|TRBJ2-5|TRBD2
CASSLAGGAETQYF
TGTGCCAGCAGCTTGGCGGGGGGGGCAGAGACCCAGTACTTC
>.|TRBV5-3|TRBJ1-2|.
CARSLAGLVNGYTF
TGTGCCAGAAGCTTGGCGGGCTTGGTCAATGGCTACACCTTC
>.|TRBV10-3|TRBJ1-1|.
CATRGPKQAEAFF
TGTGCCACCCGGGGTCCGAAACAGGCTGAAGCTTTCTTT
>.|TRBV5-8|TRBJ1-2|TRBD1
CASSLQGAGGPYGYTF
TGTGCCAGCAGCTTACAGGGGGCCGGGGGGCCCTATGGCTACACCTTC